These 14 T cell receptor beta chains came from one sample sequenced in a study of cytomegalovirus exposure and HLA in healthy donors. PCR used 60 Vbeta primers and 13 Jbeta primers. Libraries were prepared by immunoSEQ multiplex PCR; TCRdb keeps only in-frame clonotypes and omits some of them. In all, the sample yields 100,000 to 150,000 clones. Sequenced material: PBMCs. These receptors all come from a man aged 35 to 55 in good health and CMV-seronegative.

V gene TRBV5-1 combines with J gene TRBJ2-1, with 11 positions matching TRBD2. Germline V CDR1 and CDR2: SGHRS, YFSETQ. This CDR3 spans 16 amino acids. The junction had 8 bases not matched to a gene; V was cut back by 1 base and J by 8 bases. The CDR3 spells CASSLSSSGRTDEQFF. In DNA, the CDR3 is TGCGCCAGCAGCTTGTCGTCTAGCGGGAGGACAGATGAGCAGTTCTTC.

V gene TRBV28 combines with J gene TRBJ2-7; D uncertain. The CDR3 length is 14 residues. Germline lookup yields CDR1 MDHEN and CDR2 SYDVKM. V was pared by 5 bases and J by 3 bases, with 14 bases between. The CDR3 DNA reads as TGTGCCAGCAGTCAAACCAGAAGCGTCTACGAGCAGTACTTC. It yields the protein CASSQTRSVYEQYF.

J is TRBJ1-2 and V is TRBV28; TRBD1 matches 8 bases. The CDR3 extends over 15 amino acids. Losses at the gene ends were 4 bases for V and 4 bases for J; bases not matched to a gene: 8. Germline CDR1 is MDHEN and CDR2 is SYDVKM. In DNA, the CDR3 is TGTGCCAGCAGTTCCCCGGACAGGGTTACCTATGGCTACACCTTC. Translation: CASSSPDRVTYGYTF.

CDR3 in amino acids: CASRDILAGSYNEQFF. DNA for the CDR3: TGTGCCAGCAGGGACATACTAGCTGGCTCCTACAATGAGCAGTTCTTC. The rearrangement joins TRBV7-2 to TRBJ2-1, with D possibly TRBD2 on 6 matching bases. The V and J ends lost 6 bases and 0 bases respectively, with 15 bases between them. Germline CDR1 is SGHTA and CDR2 is FQGNSA. The CDR3 loop spans 16 amino acids.

The V gene is TRBV28, the J gene TRBJ2-5; 9 nucleotides match TRBD1. Germline V CDR1 and CDR2: MDHEN, SYDVKM. This CDR3 is built from 15 residues. Trimming took 7 bases from V and 5 from J; bases not matched to a gene: 11. This CDR3 is CASNLQGAKRETQYF. In nucleotides, the CDR3 is TGTGCCAGCAACCTACAGGGGGCAAAGCGGGAGACCCAGTACTTC.

Here the CDR3 reads CASTGTGLRSIQYF. The CDR3 bases are TGTGCCAGCACCGGAACGGGACTCCGGTCCATTCAGTACTTC. The rearrangement uses TRBV2 and TRBJ2-4; D possibly corresponds to TRBD2 (6 bases). The CDR3 loop spans 14 amino acids. Germline V gene sequence: CDR1 SNHLY, CDR2 FYNNEI. Between the trimmed V and J ends, which lost 7 bases and 9 bases, there was a span of 19 bases.

The chain is built from TRBV28 and TRBJ2-1; 8 positions agree with TRBD2. Germline V CDR1 and CDR2: MDHEN, SYDVKM. The CDR3 is 14 residues long. The J segment lost 9 bases and the V segment lost 3 bases, leaving 7 bases of the junction unmatched. The CDR3 DNA reads TGTGCCAGCAGTTTTAGTTTGCGGGGGGCTGAGCAGTTCTTC. Amino acid sequence: CASSFSLRGAEQFF. The full variable domain, its missing parts supplied by reference TRBV28 and TRBJ2-1, is DVKVTQSSRYLVKRTGEKVFLECVQDMDHENMFWYRQDPGLGLRLIYFSYDVKMKEKGDIPEGYSVSREKKERFSLILESASTNQTSMYLCASSFSLRGAEQFFGPGTRLTVL.

The rearrangement links TRBV28 to TRBJ1-5, with TRBD1 as a possible D gene (5 bases). Trimming cost V 8 bases and J 4 bases, with 18 bases left between them. CDR1 is MDHEN and CDR2 is SYDVKM in the germline V gene. The CDR3 has 15 residues. The CDR3 here is CASYDVGGRNQPQHF. The CDR3 nucleotides read TGTGCCAGCTACGACGTCGGGGGAAGGAATCAGCCCCAGCATTTT.

The chain combines TRBV2 with TRBJ2-1; TRBD2 aligns across 7 bases. The CDR3 is 17 residues long. The germline V gene encodes CDR1 SNHLY and CDR2 FYNNEI. V shed 6 bases, J shed 0 bases, and the junction held 11 bases outside the gene matches. CDR3 nucleotide sequence: TGTGCCAGCAGCCGAGCGCTAGCGGTGAACTCCTACAATGAGCAGTTCTTC. This encodes CASSRALAVNSYNEQFF.

This chain connects TRBV5-1 to TRBJ2-1, with 8 positions matching TRBD1. V lost 0 bases, J lost 6 bases, and 2 bases stayed unmatched. CDR1 and CDR2 from the germline V gene are SGHRS and YFSETQ. The CDR3 is 14 amino acids. Written as DNA, the CDR3 is TGCGCCAGCAGCTTGGGTACAGGGGGCAATGAGCAGTTCTTC. Translating gives CASSLGTGGNEQFF.

The chain recombines TRBV18 with TRBJ1-6; possibly TRBD1 for D (5 bases). The CDR3 runs 15 residues. CDR1 and CDR2 (germline): KGHSH, LQKENI. Trimming took off 5 bases at V and 8 bases at J, with 16 bases between the two ends. CDR3 nucleotide sequence: TGTGCCAGCTCAGATCCCACAGGTTTATATTCACCCCTCCACTTT. Amino acid sequence: CASSDPTGLYSPLHF.

The chain links TRBV6-1 to TRBJ1-5; possibly TRBD1 for D (6 bases). Germline V gene lookup returns CDR1 MNHNS and CDR2 SASEGT. V lost 11 bases and J lost 6, with 17 bases in between. The CDR3 is made up of 13 amino acids. CDR3 sequence (DNA): TGTGCCGGAAACACAGGGTTCGGTCAGCCCCAGCATTTT. Its translation is CAGNTGFGQPQHF.

The rearrangement links TRBV6-6 to TRBJ1-1; D is perhaps TRBD1 (6 bases). This CDR3 region has 13 residues. Germline lookup yields CDR1 MNHNY and CDR2 SVGAGI (reference sequence). Trimming pared 0 bases from V and 7 bases from J, leaving 9 bases between. CDR3 protein: CASSYSQGFEAFF. CDR3 coding DNA: TGTGCCAGCAGTTACTCCCAGGGGTTTGAAGCTTTCTTT.

The chain joins TRBV7-9 to TRBJ1-2; 10 bases fit TRBD1. The CDR3 covers 13 residues. V was pared by 4 bases and J by 5 bases, with 1 base of the junction left unmatched. Per the germline V gene, CDR1 is SEHNR and CDR2 is FQNEAQ (reference sequence). CDR3 sequence (DNA): TGTGCCAGCAGCTGGGGACAGGGGTATGGCTACACCTTC. It yields the protein CASSWGQGYGYTF.